The 16 T cell receptor beta chains below come from one sample, sequenced in a study of cytomegalovirus exposure and HLA in healthy donors (dated by TCRdb to 2016 to 2017). The library was prepared using the immunoSEQ multiplex PCR assay. For the multiplex PCR, a mixture combining 60 forward primers for TCR Vbeta segments and 13 reverse primers for TCR Jbeta segments was used. TCRdb took this table from immuneACCESS and kept in-frame rearrangements with V and J called. Such tables lack part of the clones; where checked against another copy, unresolved V genes explain under half of the gap, and the rest is unexplained. This sample has approximately 170,000 clones in its table, and around 79% of those were observed once. The ten largest clones represent approximately 7% of the sample. The sample consisted of PBMCs. The receptors stem from a male donor in good health and CMV-seropositive.

The rearrangement uses TRBV7-9 and TRBJ2-5; D is possibly TRBD2 (6 bases). Trimming left V 8 bases short and J 11 bases short, with 21 bases between. This CDR3 contains 13 residues. CDR1 and CDR2 from the germline V gene are SEHNR and FQNEAQ (reference sequence). This chain's CDR3 is CASSTGVSPGQYF. The CDR3 DNA reads TGTGCCAGCTCCACGGGGGTCTCACCGGGGCAGTACTTC. Drawing the rest from reference TRBV7-9 and TRBJ2-5, the complete variable domain is DTGVSQNPRHKITKRGQNVTFRCDPISEHNRLYWYRQTLGQGPEFLTYFQNEAQLEKSRLLSDRFSAERPKGSFSTLEIQRTEQGDSAMYLCASSTGVSPGQYFGPGTRLLVL.

The CDR3 DNA follows: TGTGCCACCAGCAGAGTTGGAACAGGGGGCGGTGGAGAAAAACTGTTTTTT. It codes for CATSRVGTGGGGEKLFF. The chain joins TRBV15 to TRBJ1-4, with 9 bases fitting TRBD1. The CDR3 has 17 residues. CDR1 is LNHNV, CDR2 YYDKDF, per germline (reference sequence). With 1 base clipped from V and 8 bases from J, the junction kept 11 bases outside the gene matches. The full variable domain, completed using reference TRBV15 and TRBJ1-4, is DAMVIQNPRYQVTQFGKPVTLSCSQTLNHNVMYWYQQKSSQAPKLLFHYYDKDFNNEADTPDNFQSRRPNTSFCFLDIRSPGLGDTAMYLCATSRVGTGGGGEKLFFGSGTQLSVL.

The chain uses TRBV19 and TRBJ1-3, with 7 nucleotides matching TRBD1. Germline CDR1 LNHDA, CDR2 SQIVND (reference sequence). The V gene end was trimmed by 9 bases and the J gene end by 4 bases; junction bases not matched to a gene: 9. The CDR3 is made up of 14 amino acids. The chain's CDR3 is CASGDREAGNTIYF. The CDR3 bases are TGTGCCAGCGGCGACAGGGAGGCAGGAAACACCATATATTTT.

This clone showed up just a few times. This chain links TRBV5-1 with TRBJ2-5, with TRBD2 as a possible D gene (6 bases). The CDR3 is made up of 13 amino acids. V was clipped by 4 bases and J by 10 bases, with 17 bases between them. The germline V gene has CDR1 SGHRS and CDR2 YFSETQ. CDR3 nucleotides: TGCGCCAGCAGCCTCGGCCCGGAGGGGATCCAGTACTTC. Translated, it gives CASSLGPEGIQYF. The variable domain in full, with the rest retrieved from reference TRBV5-1 and TRBJ2-5, is KAGVTQTPRYLIKTRGQQVTLSCSPISGHRSVSWYQQTPGQGLQFLFEYFSETQRNKGNFPGRFSGRQFSNSRSEMNVSTLELGDSALYLCASSLGPEGIQYFGPGTRLLVL.

This chain uses TRBV5-6 with TRBJ1-2; D is unclear. CDR1 is SGHDT and CDR2 is YYEEEE in the germline V gene. V was shortened by 2 bases and J by 4 bases, with 15 bases between the two germline ends. The CDR3 runs to 15 residues. Here the CDR3 DNA reads TGTGCCAGCAGCTTCGCGGGGAGTATAGGCTATGGCTACACCTTC. The encoded protein is CASSFAGSIGYGYTF.

The chain employs TRBV30 and TRBJ1-2; 8 bases agree with TRBD1. The ends lost 1 base at V and 7 bases at J; junction bases unmatched: 2. The CDR3 is 12 residues long. Per germline, CDR1 GTSNPN and CDR2 SVGIG (reference sequence). CDR3 protein: CAWSETGAGYTF. The CDR3 coding sequence is TGTGCCTGGAGTGAGACAGGGGCTGGCTACACCTTC.

The rearrangement links TRBV6-5 to TRBJ1-5; D perhaps matches TRBD1 (5 bases). From germline, CDR1 is MNHEY and CDR2 SVGAGI. The germline V and J ends were trimmed by 2 bases and 2 bases, with 10 bases remaining between them. This CDR3 spans 15 amino acids. CDR3 coding DNA: TGTGCCAGCAGTTACAGCGGGGCTGGCAATCAGCCCCAGCATTTT. This codes for CASSYSGAGNQPQHF.

The chain combines TRBV7-9 with TRBJ2-5; 11 nucleotides match TRBD2. J gave up 0 bases and V 5 bases, and 5 bases lay outside the gene matches. The CDR3 runs 16 residues. Germline CDR1 SEHNR, CDR2 FQNEAQ (reference sequence). The CDR3 here is CASSPRLAGYQETQYF. The CDR3, as DNA: TGTGCCAGCAGCCCACGACTAGCGGGGTACCAAGAGACCCAGTACTTC.

This chain uses TRBV5-1 with TRBJ2-7, with 10 bases aligning to TRBD1. V gave up 4 bases and J gave up 0 bases; unmatched junction bases: 1. The V gene's germline CDR1 is SGHRS and CDR2 YFSETQ. The CDR3 totals 14 residues. CDR3 sequence reads: CASSRTGGSYEQYF. CDR3 nucleotides: TGCGCCAGCAGCAGGACAGGGGGCTCCTACGAGCAGTACTTC.

The chain has TRBV6-5 and TRBJ2-3, with 7 bases that match TRBD2. V shed 6 bases and J 7 bases; nucleotides not matched to a gene: 7. This CDR3 region has 13 residues. From germline, CDR1 is MNHEY and CDR2 SVGAGI. This CDR3 is CASRLVGGNTQYF. The CDR3 coding sequence is TGTGCCAGCAGACTAGTGGGGGGGAATACGCAGTATTTT.

The chain combines TRBV29-1 with TRBJ2-5; a possible D gene is TRBD2 (6 bases). Germline CDR1 reads SQVTM; CDR2 reads ANQGSEA. Trimming left V 6 bases short and J 2 bases short, with 19 bases between. The CDR3 extends over 15 amino acids. CDR3 region: CSVAPMGGVQETQYF. CDR3 DNA: TGCAGCGTCGCCCCAATGGGCGGGGTTCAAGAGACCCAGTACTTC.

V and J are TRBV4-1 and TRBJ1-2, with D uncertain. This CDR3 contains 16 residues. The V gene lost 3 bases and the J gene lost 0 bases, with 14 bases spanning the gap. The germline CDR1 and CDR2 sequences are MGHRA and YSYEKL. The CDR3 sequence is CASSHSGPAANYGYTF. CDR3 DNA sequence: TGCGCCAGCAGCCACAGTGGGCCCGCAGCTAACTATGGCTACACCTTC.

The gene calls are TRBV10-1 and TRBJ2-1; 8 positions agree with TRBD1. The CDR3 runs to 13 residues. Per the germline V gene, CDR1 is WNHNN and CDR2 is SYGVQD (reference sequence). Germline trimming cut 3 bases from V and 7 bases from J; bases unmatched to any gene: 2. Here the CDR3 reads CASSEQGGNEQFF. The CDR3 DNA sequence: TGCGCCAGCAGTGAACAGGGGGGAAATGAGCAGTTCTTC.

The gene calls are TRBV5-4 and TRBJ1-2; D uncertain. The CDR3 contains 15 residues. Trimming stripped 4 bases from V and 7 bases from J, with 20 bases between. Looked up from germline, CDR1 is SGHNT and CDR2 is YYREEE (reference sequence). CDR3 region: CASSARARELSGYTF. The CDR3, as DNA: TGTGCCAGCAGCGCTAGGGCCCGGGAGTTGAGTGGCTACACCTTC. Variable domain in full (rest from reference TRBV5-4 and TRBJ1-2): ETGVTQSPTHLIKTRGQQVTLRCSSQSGHNTVSWYQQALGQGPQFIFQYYREEENGRGNFPPRFSGLQFPNYSSELNVNALELDDSALYLCASSARARELSGYTFGSGTRLTVV.

The chain recombines TRBV2 with TRBJ2-7, with D tentatively TRBD2 (5 bases). V dropped 7 bases and J dropped 2 bases, with 21 bases sitting between them. The CDR3 sequence is 16 residues long. Per the germline V gene, CDR1 is SNHLY and CDR2 is FYNNEI. As DNA, the CDR3 is TGTGCCAGCACCGAGGGCGCGGGCGGAGCCACCTACGAGCAGTACTTC. As protein: CASTEGAGGATYEQYF.

This clone was recorded a few times. This chain connects TRBV2 to TRBJ2-2, with 8 bases matching TRBD1. The CDR3 consists of 16 residues. With V trimmed by 4 bases and J by 0 bases, 4 bases remained unmatched. Germline-derived CDR1 and CDR2 are SNHLY and FYNNEI. This CDR3 reads CASSGKQGANTGELFF. The CDR3 DNA reads TGTGCCAGCAGTGGTAAACAGGGGGCGAACACCGGGGAGCTGTTTTTT.